This passage covers 24 T cell receptor beta chains from one sample sequenced in a study of human T cells and chemical hapten exposure (dated by TCRdb to about 2021). The library was generated by RACE. Sequencing was carried out with a NextSeq 500. The public reads were reprocessed in TCRdb via fastp at Q25 and MiXCR, keeping in-frame beta chains. Each entry is one CDR3 protein sequence, shown with its most common DNA and genes. A total of 55,000 to 75,000 distinct CDR3 sequences appear in this sample, around 12% of them only once. 2% to 3% of the sample goes to the ten largest clones. According to the study, the label for this sample's time point signals: patch test 3, about 24 weeks after DPC sensitization. Taken with the paper, the label for treatment or condition translates to: therapeutic diphenylcyclopropenone sensitization with weekly scalp DPC. The input for sequencing was whole blood, taken in connection with sensitization to the hapten diphenylcyclopropenone (DPC). Every receptor here comes from a man aged 25-40 years with alopecia areata. Some clones in this sample may be carry-over from other donors' samples.

In this sample, this clonotype turned up many times. One end of the junction does not line up with germline, which may come from a read error. This sequence joins TRBV7-7 and TRBJ2-3; perhaps D is TRBD1 or TRBD2 (5 bases each). The CDR3 contains 14 residues. From germline, CDR1 is SSHAT and CDR2 FNYEAQ (reference sequence). The CDR3 here is CASSFGGPTDTQYF. The CDR3 DNA follows: TGTGCTAGCAGCTTTGGGGGTCCCACAGATACGCAGTATTTT.

This chain uses TRBV28 with TRBJ2-2; D is ambiguous. CDR1 MDHEN and CDR2 SYDVKM come from the germline V gene. This CDR3 contains 13 residues. V was pared by 11 bases and J by 6 bases, with 16 bases between. The DNA for the CDR3 is TGTGCCGGGAAATCCGGTTTGGCCGGGGAGCTGTTTTTT. This codes for CAGKSGLAGELFF.

The CDR3 DNA reads TGTGCCAGCAGTTTAGCGACAGGGGGTGGTTCACCCCTCCACTTT. Translating gives CASSLATGGGSPLHF. The V and J genes are TRBV28 and TRBJ1-6, with 9 bases identical to TRBD1. With V trimmed by 2 bases and J by 9 bases, 5 bases remained unmatched. Germline CDR1 is MDHEN and CDR2 is SYDVKM. The length of the CDR3 is 15 residues.

There are many counts of this clonotype. The J gene is TRBJ1-1, the V gene TRBV2, with 8 bases that match TRBD1. V shed 4 bases, J shed 2 bases, and the junction held 3 bases outside the gene matches. This CDR3 has 14 residues. CDR1 is SNHLY, CDR2 FYNNEI, per germline. The CDR3 reads CASSGQGKNTEAFF. Written as DNA, the CDR3 is TGTGCCAGCAGTGGACAGGGGAAAAACACTGAAGCTTTCTTT.

The J gene is TRBJ1-4, the V gene TRBV9; TRBD1 matches 7 bases. The germline V gene encodes CDR1 SGDLS and CDR2 YYNGEE. This CDR3 is built from 15 residues. V shed 4 bases, J shed 5 bases, and the junction held 8 bases outside the gene matches. CDR3 sequence (DNA): TGTGCCAGCAGCCCCCGGACAGGAATCAATGAAAAACTGTTTTTT. This translates into CASSPRTGINEKLFF.

This clonotype was counted only a few times. This chain links TRBV9 with TRBJ2-3; TRBD1 matches at 7 bases. V gave up 3 bases and J gave up 6 bases; unmatched junction bases: 10. Per germline, CDR1 SGDLS and CDR2 YYNGEE. The CDR3 is 15 amino acids. Here the CDR3 DNA reads TGTGCCAGCAGCGCCTGGGACAGCGTCGAGGATACGCAGTATTTT. It is translated as CASSAWDSVEDTQYF. Full variable domain (missing parts from reference TRBV9 and TRBJ2-3): DSGVTQTPKHLITATGQRVTLRCSPRSGDLSVYWYQQSLDQGLQFLIQYYNGEERAKGNILERFSAQQFPDLHSELNLSSLELGDSALYFCASSAWDSVEDTQYFGPGTRLTVL.

This clonotype has more than one count but fewer than ten. The rearrangement joins TRBV5-1 to TRBJ2-7, with 10 bases identical to TRBD1. The V gene end was trimmed by 3 bases and the J gene end by 2 bases; junction bases not matched to a gene: 5. Germline CDR1 SGHRS, CDR2 YFSETQ. The CDR3 totals 15 residues. The chain's CDR3 is CASSSDRGPAYEQYF. The DNA of the CDR3 is TGCGCCAGCAGCTCAGACAGGGGGCCCGCCTACGAGCAGTACTTC.

The table lists this clonotype with many counts. This chain's CDR3 is CASSLGDRVSYEQYF. The CDR3 nucleotides are TGTGCCAGCAGCTTAGGGGACAGGGTTTCCTACGAGCAGTACTTC. The J gene is TRBJ2-7, the V gene TRBV7-6, with 9 bases aligning to TRBD1. J gave up 1 base and V 1 base, and 2 bases lay outside the gene matches. The germline CDR1 and CDR2 sequences are SGHVS and FNYEAQ. The CDR3 is made up of 15 amino acids.

This clonotype was found a few times. The chain joins TRBV28 to TRBJ2-7; 10 bases line up with TRBD1. This CDR3 spans 14 amino acids. Germline V gives CDR1 MDHEN, CDR2 SYDVKM. V dropped 8 bases and J dropped 4; count of bases not matched to a gene: 8. DNA for the CDR3: TGTGCCAGCGTACGGGGGACAGGGGTTTACGAGCAGTACTTC. It translates to CASVRGTGVYEQYF.

This clonotype has just a few counts. The V gene is TRBV3-1, the J gene TRBJ2-7; 9 positions agree with TRBD1. CDR1 and CDR2 (germline): LGHDT, YNNKEL (reference sequence). This CDR3 has 14 amino acids. The V and J ends lost 4 bases and 7 bases, in that order; junction bases with no gene match: 8. CDR3 nucleotide sequence: TGTGCCAGCAGCCTACTTACAGGGGGCGAGGAGCAGTACTTC. Residues: CASSLLTGGEEQYF.

This clonotype was counted a few times. V and J are TRBV7-2 and TRBJ2-2; D uncertain. V lost 0 bases and J lost 1, with 6 bases in between. This CDR3 region has 15 residues. CDR1 is SGHTA and CDR2 is FQGNSA in the germline V gene. The CDR3 protein is CASSLAIRNTGELFF. CDR3 nucleotides: TGTGCCAGCAGCTTAGCGATCAGGAACACCGGGGAGCTGTTTTTT.

This clonotype has only a few counts. The V gene is TRBV4-1, the J gene TRBJ2-1, with a tentative D call TRBD1 (5 bases). The CDR3 is made up of 15 amino acids. Trimming took off 2 bases at V and 0 bases at J, with 8 bases between the two ends. The germline V gene encodes CDR1 MGHRA and CDR2 YSYEKL. The CDR3 DNA follows: TGCGCCAGCAGCCAACTTAGGGGCTCCTACAATGAGCAGTTCTTC. It is translated as CASSQLRGSYNEQFF.

The rearrangement links TRBV28 to TRBJ2-5; maybe TRBD1 (5 bases). V was cut by 3 bases and J by 3 bases, with 14 bases left in between. The CDR3 has 15 amino acids. Germline assignment: CDR1 MDHEN and CDR2 SYDVKM. The CDR3 here is CASSLAGPSEETQYF. The CDR3 DNA is TGTGCCAGCAGTTTGGCAGGGCCGTCAGAAGAGACCCAGTACTTC.

This clonotype was seen at least ten times. The chain has TRBV5-1 and TRBJ1-2, with 7 bases aligning to TRBD1. V shed 1 base, J shed 3 bases, and the junction held 6 bases outside the gene matches. Germline CDR1 SGHRS, CDR2 YFSETQ. This CDR3 has 15 residues. The CDR3 loop reads CASSLTPTGDYGYTF. CDR3 nucleotides: TGCGCCAGCAGCTTGACCCCAACAGGGGACTATGGCTACACCTTC. The variable domain in full, completed from reference TRBV5-1 and TRBJ1-2, reads KAGVTQTPRYLIKTRGQQVTLSCSPISGHRSVSWYQQTPGQGLQFLFEYFSETQRNKGNFPGRFSGRQFSNSRSEMNVSTLELGDSALYLCASSLTPTGDYGYTFGSGTRLTVV.

The chain couples TRBV4-1 to TRBJ1-5, with D unclear. V dropped 4 bases and J dropped 1 base, with 5 bases sitting between them. Germline V CDR1 and CDR2: MGHRA, YSYEKL. The CDR3 covers 13 residues. DNA for the CDR3: TGCGCCAGCAGCCTCAGGAGCAATCAGCCCCAGCATTTT. Protein: CASSLRSNQPQHF.

This clonotype was recorded many times. The chain joins TRBV20-1 to TRBJ2-1; D may be TRBD1 or TRBD2 (7 bases each). The CDR3 spans 14 residues. Germline V gives CDR1 DFQATT, CDR2 SNEGSKA (reference sequence). V was cut by 5 bases and J by 3 bases, with 14 bases left in between. CDR3 sequence reads: CSAAAGGVYNEQFF. The CDR3, as DNA: TGCAGTGCTGCGGCAGGGGGGGTCTACAATGAGCAGTTCTTC.

The J gene is TRBJ2-7, the V gene TRBV3-1; 8 bases align to TRBD1. With V trimmed by 3 bases and J by 5 bases, 6 bases remained unmatched. Germline V gene data show CDR1 as LGHDT and CDR2 as YNNKEL (reference sequence). This CDR3 is 14 amino acids long. This CDR3 is CASSQAGGSDEQYF. CDR3 bases: TGTGCCAGCAGCCAGGCAGGGGGCAGCGACGAGCAGTACTTC.

The chain has TRBV4-1 and TRBJ1-1; D is ambiguous. V was shortened by 4 bases and J by 4 bases, with 16 bases between the two germline ends. The V gene's germline CDR1 is MGHRA and CDR2 YSYEKL. This CDR3 comprises 15 residues. CDR3 protein: CASSLGGTPATEAFF. CDR3 in DNA: TGCGCCAGCAGCCTAGGCGGAACACCGGCCACTGAAGCTTTCTTT.

This clonotype was detected only a few times. This chain uses TRBV27 with TRBJ2-4; tentative D call: TRBD1 (5 bases). CDR1 MNHEY and CDR2 SMNVEV come from the germline V gene (reference sequence). V was pared by 3 bases and J by 6 bases, with 12 bases between. The CDR3 has 14 amino acids. CDR3 in amino acids: CASSFRQSANIQYF. The CDR3, as DNA: TGTGCCAGCAGTTTCCGACAGTCGGCAAACATTCAGTACTTC.

This clonotype turned up a few times. The chain employs TRBV7-2 and TRBJ1-1; D not resolved. The V and J ends lost 5 bases and 5 bases respectively, with 15 bases between them. Germline CDR1 SGHTA, CDR2 FQGNSA. CDR3 length equals 14 residues. DNA for the CDR3: TGTGCCAGCAGCCCGGCGGTCGAGACAACTGAAGCTTTCTTT. This translates into CASSPAVETTEAFF.

This clonotype was seen a handful of times. The chain links TRBV10-2 to TRBJ2-2; TRBD1 might be the D (6 bases). With 4 bases removed from V and 1 base from J, the gap between germline ends came to 10 bases. Looked up from germline, CDR1 is WSHSY and CDR2 is SAAADI. The CDR3 contains 15 residues. In DNA, the CDR3 is TGCGCCAGCAGTGTTGGACAGAAGAACACCGGGGAGCTGTTTTTT. Encoded protein: CASSVGQKNTGELFF.

With respect to this clonotype: This may arise from a read error, as a much more abundant clone is one base away. This chain links TRBV9 with TRBJ2-7; D is undetermined. Trimming took off 1 base at V and 5 bases at J, with 4 bases between the two ends. The V gene's germline CDR1 is SGDLS and CDR2 YYNGEE. The CDR3 has 11 residues. The CDR3 region has the DNA TGTGCCAGCAGCGTATGGAACGAGCAGTACTTC. Translation gives CASSVWNEQYF.

Points on this clonotype: This sequence may be a read error, since a much larger clone differs from it by one base. The chain joins TRBV4-3 to TRBJ2-7; no clear D gene. CDR3 length: 15 amino acids. V was pared by 5 bases and J by 2 bases, with 16 bases between. Germline-derived CDR1 and CDR2 are LGHNA and YSLEER. The CDR3: CASSMILNVAYEQYF. The CDR3 nucleotides are TGCGCCAGCAGCATGATTCTAAATGTGGCCTACGAGCAGTACTTC.

This clonotype has a count of ten or more. This sequence joins TRBV21-1 and TRBJ1-4; the table gives TRBD1 as D, unverified against the DNA. TRBV21-1 is a known pseudogene. This CDR3 contains 15 residues. The DNA of the CDR3 is TGTGCCAGCAGCACCCGGACAGGCCTGAATGAAAAACTGTTTTTT. Its translation: CASSTRTGLNEKLFF.